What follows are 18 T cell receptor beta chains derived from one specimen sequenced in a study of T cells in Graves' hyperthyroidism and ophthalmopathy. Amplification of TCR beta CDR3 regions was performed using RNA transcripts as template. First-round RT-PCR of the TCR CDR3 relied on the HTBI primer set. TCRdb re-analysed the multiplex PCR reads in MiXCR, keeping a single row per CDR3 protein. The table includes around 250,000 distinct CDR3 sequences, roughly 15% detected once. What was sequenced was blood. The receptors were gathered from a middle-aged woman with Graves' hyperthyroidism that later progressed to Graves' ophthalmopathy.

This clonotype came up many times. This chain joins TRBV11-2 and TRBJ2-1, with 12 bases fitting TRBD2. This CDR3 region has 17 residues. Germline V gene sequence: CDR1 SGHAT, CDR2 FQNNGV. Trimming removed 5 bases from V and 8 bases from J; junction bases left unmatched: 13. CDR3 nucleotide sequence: TGTGCCAGCAGCCTAGGAATCACTAGCGGGAGGAGGGATGAGCAGTTCTTC. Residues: CASSLGITSGRRDEQFF.

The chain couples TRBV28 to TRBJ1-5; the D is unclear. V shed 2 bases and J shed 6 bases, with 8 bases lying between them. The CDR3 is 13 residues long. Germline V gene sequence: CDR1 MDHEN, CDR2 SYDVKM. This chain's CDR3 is CASSLLTSQPQHF. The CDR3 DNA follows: TGTGCCAGCAGTTTACTGACTAGTCAGCCCCAGCATTTT.

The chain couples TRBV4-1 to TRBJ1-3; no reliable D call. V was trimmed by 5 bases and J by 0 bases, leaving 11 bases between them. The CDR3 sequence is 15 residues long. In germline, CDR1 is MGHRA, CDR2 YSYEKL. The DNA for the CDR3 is TGCGCCAGCAGCGATGTCAGACGCTCTGGAAACACCATATATTTT. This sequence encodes CASSDVRRSGNTIYF.

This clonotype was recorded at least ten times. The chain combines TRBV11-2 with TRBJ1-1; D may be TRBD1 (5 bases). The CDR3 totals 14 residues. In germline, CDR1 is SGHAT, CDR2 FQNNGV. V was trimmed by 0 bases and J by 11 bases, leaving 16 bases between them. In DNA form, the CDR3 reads TGTGCCAGCAGCTTAGATCCGGGTGTCCGGGGGGCTTTCTTT. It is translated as CASSLDPGVRGAFF.

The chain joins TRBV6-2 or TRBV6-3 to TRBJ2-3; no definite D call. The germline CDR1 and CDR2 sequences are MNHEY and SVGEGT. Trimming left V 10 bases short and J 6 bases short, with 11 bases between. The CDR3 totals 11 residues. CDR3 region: CATTHSDTQYF. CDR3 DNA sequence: TGTGCCACCACCCATTCCGATACGCAGTATTTT.

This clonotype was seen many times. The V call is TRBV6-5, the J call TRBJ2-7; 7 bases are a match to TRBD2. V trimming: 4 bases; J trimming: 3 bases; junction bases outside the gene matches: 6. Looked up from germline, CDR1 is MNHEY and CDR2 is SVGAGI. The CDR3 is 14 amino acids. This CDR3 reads CASSFSRDYYEQYF. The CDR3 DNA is TGTGCCAGCAGTTTCTCCCGGGACTACTACGAGCAGTACTTC.

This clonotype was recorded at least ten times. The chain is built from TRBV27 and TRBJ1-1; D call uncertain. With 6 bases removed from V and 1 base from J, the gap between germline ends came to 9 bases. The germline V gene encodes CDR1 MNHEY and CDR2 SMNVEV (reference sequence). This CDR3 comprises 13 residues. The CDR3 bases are TGTGCCAGCAGACGGGAAGGGAACACTGAAGCTTTCTTT. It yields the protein CASRREGNTEAFF.

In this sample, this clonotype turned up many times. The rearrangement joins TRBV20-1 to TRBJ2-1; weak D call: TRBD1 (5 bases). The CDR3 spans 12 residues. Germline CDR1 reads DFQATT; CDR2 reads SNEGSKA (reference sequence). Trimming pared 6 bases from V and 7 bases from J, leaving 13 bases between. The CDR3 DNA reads TGCAGTGCCCCGACAGTCAGAAATGAGCAGTTCTTC. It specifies CSAPTVRNEQFF.

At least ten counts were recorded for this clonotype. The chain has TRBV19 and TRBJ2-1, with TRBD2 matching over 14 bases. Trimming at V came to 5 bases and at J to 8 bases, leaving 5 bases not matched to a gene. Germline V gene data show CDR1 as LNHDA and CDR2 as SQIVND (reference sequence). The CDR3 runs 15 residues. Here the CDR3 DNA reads TGTGCCAGTAGTTGGGGGACTAGCGGGAGTCATGAGCAGTTCTTC. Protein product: CASSWGTSGSHEQFF.

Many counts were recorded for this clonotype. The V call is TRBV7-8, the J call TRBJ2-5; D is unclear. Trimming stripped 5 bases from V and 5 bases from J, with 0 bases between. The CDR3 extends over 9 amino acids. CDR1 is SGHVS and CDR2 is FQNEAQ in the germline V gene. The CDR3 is CASSETQYF. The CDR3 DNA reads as TGTGCCAGCAGCGAGACCCAGTACTTC.

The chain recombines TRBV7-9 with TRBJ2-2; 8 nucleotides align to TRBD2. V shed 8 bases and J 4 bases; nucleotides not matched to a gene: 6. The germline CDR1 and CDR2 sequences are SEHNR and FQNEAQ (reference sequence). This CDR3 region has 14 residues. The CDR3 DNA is TGTGCCAGCCGGCGGGGGGCGGCCACCGGGGAGCTGTTTTTT. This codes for CASRRGAATGELFF.

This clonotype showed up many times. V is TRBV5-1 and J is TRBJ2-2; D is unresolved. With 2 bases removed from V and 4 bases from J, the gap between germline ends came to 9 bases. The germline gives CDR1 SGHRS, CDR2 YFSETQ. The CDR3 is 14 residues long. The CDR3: CASSFGQITGELFF. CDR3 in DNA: TGCGCCAGCAGCTTTGGCCAGATCACCGGGGAGCTGTTTTTT.

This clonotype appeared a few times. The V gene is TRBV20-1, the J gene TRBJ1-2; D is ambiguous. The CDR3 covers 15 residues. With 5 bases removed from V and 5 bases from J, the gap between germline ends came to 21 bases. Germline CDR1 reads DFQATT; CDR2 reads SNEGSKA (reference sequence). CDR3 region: CSALIPVGLLYGYTF. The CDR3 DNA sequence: TGCAGTGCTCTAATCCCCGTGGGCCTACTGTATGGCTACACCTTC.

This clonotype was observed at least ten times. The CDR3 region has the DNA TGTGCCAGCAGCCAAGATCCCCCCGGGACTAGCGGGAGATACGAGCAGTACTTC. Protein product: CASSQDPPGTSGRYEQYF. The rearrangement uses TRBV3-1 and TRBJ2-7; 14 positions match TRBD2. Germline loops: CDR1 LGHDT, CDR2 YNNKEL (reference sequence). V gave up 0 bases and J gave up 4 bases; unmatched junction bases: 8. CDR3 length: 18 residues.

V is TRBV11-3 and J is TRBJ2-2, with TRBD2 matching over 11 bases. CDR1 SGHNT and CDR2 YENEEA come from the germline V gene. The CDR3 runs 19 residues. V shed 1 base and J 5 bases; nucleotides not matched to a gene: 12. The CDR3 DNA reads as TGTGCCAGCAGCTTAGGGTTGGGACTAGCGGAATCGTGGACCGGGGAGCTGTTTTTT. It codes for CASSLGLGLAESWTGELFF.

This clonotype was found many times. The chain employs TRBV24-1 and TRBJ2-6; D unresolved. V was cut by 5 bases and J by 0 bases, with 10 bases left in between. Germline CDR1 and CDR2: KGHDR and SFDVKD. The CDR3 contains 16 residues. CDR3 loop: CATSGYGNSGANVLTF. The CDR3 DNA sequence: TGTGCCACCAGTGGTTACGGAAACTCTGGGGCCAACGTCCTGACTTTC.

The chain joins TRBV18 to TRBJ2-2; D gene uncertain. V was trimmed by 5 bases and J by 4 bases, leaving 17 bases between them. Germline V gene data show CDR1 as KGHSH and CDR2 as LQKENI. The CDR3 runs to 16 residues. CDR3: CASSRRDVGFTGELFF. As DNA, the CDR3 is TGTGCCAGCTCAAGAAGAGATGTAGGGTTCACCGGGGAGCTGTTTTTT.

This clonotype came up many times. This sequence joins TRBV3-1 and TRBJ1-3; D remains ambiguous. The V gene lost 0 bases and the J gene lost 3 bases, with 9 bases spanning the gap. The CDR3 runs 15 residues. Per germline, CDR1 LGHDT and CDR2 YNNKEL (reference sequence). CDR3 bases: TGTGCCAGCAGCCAAGATCGCAGACGTGGAAACACCATATATTTT. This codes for CASSQDRRRGNTIYF.